One sample yielded the 29 T cell receptor beta chains listed below, sequenced in a study of OX40 agonist ivuxolimab in advanced cancers. The data were produced by immunoSEQ multiplex PCR, yet TCRdb's version contains in-frame clones alone and is incomplete. Among roughly 66,000 clones listed, 75% to 85% were seen once. This specimen was CD4+ or CD8+ T cells sorted from blood, taken in a trial of the OX40 agonist ivuxolimab. The receptors here all came from an adult with an advanced solid tumor such as melanoma, head and neck, liver or kidney cancer.

This clone has just a few counts. The J gene is TRBJ1-6, the V gene TRBV4-1, with TRBD1 matching over 9 bases. This CDR3 comprises 18 residues. With 3 bases clipped from V and 14 bases from J, the junction kept 20 bases outside the gene matches. Germline V gives CDR1 MGHRA, CDR2 YSYEKL. DNA for the CDR3: TGCGCCAGCAGCCAGAGGGAGCCGCTAACGGGACAGGGCATAACCCTCCACTTT. As protein: CASSQREPLTGQGITLHF.

This chain links TRBV30 with TRBJ1-6; no definite D call. Germline values: CDR1 GTSNPN, CDR2 SVGIG (reference sequence). The CDR3 runs 13 residues. V lost 0 bases to trimming and J lost 17 bases, with 17 bases between them. CDR3 nucleotide sequence: TGTGCCTGGAGTGTACTGGACGAACGGAGGATCCACTTT. Residues: CAWSVLDERRIHF.

The chain is built from TRBV6-6 and TRBJ2-5; D ambiguous. There are 14 residues in the CDR3. Deletions cut 7 bases from V and 0 bases from J, with 12 bases between. Germline loops: CDR1 MNHNY, CDR2 SVGAGI (reference sequence). The CDR3 loop is CASKWARNQETQYF. The CDR3 DNA reads as TGTGCCAGCAAATGGGCCAGGAACCAAGAGACCCAGTACTTC.

This clone appeared once. The genes are TRBV7-9 and TRBJ2-5; D gene ambiguous. Looked up from germline, CDR1 is SEHNR and CDR2 is FQNEAQ (reference sequence). With 7 bases removed from V and 0 bases from J, the gap between germline ends came to 9 bases. The CDR3 runs 13 residues. The CDR3: CASTSTYQETQYF. CDR3 DNA sequence: TGTGCCAGCACCTCTACGTACCAAGAGACCCAGTACTTC. The variable domain in full, with the rest retrieved from reference TRBV7-9 and TRBJ2-5, is DTGVSQNPRHKITKRGQNVTFRCDPISEHNRLYWYRQTLGQGPEFLTYFQNEAQLEKSRLLSDRFSAERPKGSFSTLEIQRTEQGDSAMYLCASTSTYQETQYFGPGTRLLVL.

The rearrangement uses TRBV18 and TRBJ2-7; D perhaps matches TRBD2 (6 bases). This CDR3 region has 14 residues. Germline CDR1 and CDR2: KGHSH and LQKENI. The V and J ends lost 3 bases and 5 bases respectively, with 14 bases between them. For the CDR3, the DNA is TGTGCCAGCTCACCCCGGGGGTCTGCCGACGAGCAGTACTTC. This translates into CASSPRGSADEQYF. The variable domain in full, with the rest retrieved from reference TRBV18 and TRBJ2-7, is NAGVMQNPRHLVRRRGQEARLRCSPMKGHSHVYWYRQLPEEGLKFMVYLQKENIIDESGMPKERFSAEFPKEGPSILRIQQVVRGDSAAYFCASSPRGSADEQYFGPGTRLTVT.

This clone was recorded once. The chain uses TRBV10-3 and TRBJ1-3; tentative D call: TRBD1 (5 bases). V was cut by 0 bases and J by 0 bases, with 9 bases left in between. The CDR3 is 16 residues long. Germline V gene data show CDR1 as ENHRY and CDR2 as SYGVKD. The CDR3: CAISESTGGSGNTIYF. In DNA form, the CDR3 reads TGTGCCATCAGTGAGTCGACGGGGGGCTCTGGAAACACCATATATTTT.

The chain is built from TRBV30 and TRBJ1-2; D gene ambiguous. This CDR3 has 13 residues. Germline CDR1 GTSNPN, CDR2 SVGIG (reference sequence). V gave up 2 bases and J gave up 6 bases, with 13 bases separating them. CDR3 DNA: TGTGCCTGGAGTAAAGGACGGCTCGATGGCTACACCTTC. This encodes CAWSKGRLDGYTF.

The rearrangement uses TRBV5-1 and TRBJ2-3; tentative D call: TRBD2 (6 bases). Trimming removed 4 bases at V and 0 bases at J, with 15 bases between. The CDR3 sequence is 16 residues long. CDR1 SGHRS and CDR2 YFSETQ come from the germline V gene. The DNA for the CDR3 is TGCGCCAGCAGCCAGGAGGGGTGGGAAAGCACAGATACGCAGTATTTT. It specifies CASSQEGWESTDTQYF.

J is TRBJ2-2 and V is TRBV5-1; tentatively, D is TRBD1 or TRBD2 (5 bases each). CDR1 and CDR2 (germline): SGHRS, YFSETQ. The CDR3 has 16 residues. V lost 3 bases and J 2 bases, leaving 14 bases between the germline ends. The CDR3 coding sequence is TGCGCCAGCAGCTCGTCGGGACGGCTAAACACCGGGGAGCTGTTTTTT. This sequence encodes CASSSSGRLNTGELFF.

The J gene is TRBJ1-6, the V gene TRBV27; D call uncertain. Germline V lookup: CDR1 MNHEY, CDR2 SMNVEV (reference sequence). CDR3 length: 10 residues. Trimming removed 7 bases at V and 10 bases at J, with 5 bases between. CDR3 amino acids: CASTVSPLHF. Here the CDR3 DNA reads TGTGCCAGCACCGTATCACCCCTCCACTTT.

This clone has more than one count but fewer than ten. This sequence joins TRBV6-1 and TRBJ1-3; tentatively, D is TRBD1 (5 bases). The CDR3 totals 16 residues. Per the germline V gene, CDR1 is MNHNS and CDR2 is SASEGT. Trimming stripped 1 base from V and 2 bases from J, with 12 bases between. This CDR3 reads CASSEVGGGTGNTIYF. The CDR3 region has the DNA TGTGCCAGCAGTGAAGTGGGTGGGGGGACTGGAAACACCATATATTTT.

The V and J genes are TRBV7-9 and TRBJ2-2; D is undetermined. Trimming shortened V by 1 base and J by 7 bases, and 16 bases separated the two germline ends. CDR3 length: 16 amino acids. Per the germline V gene, CDR1 is SEHNR and CDR2 is FQNEAQ (reference sequence). The CDR3: CASSLDTTLWSGELFF. The DNA for the CDR3 is TGTGCCAGCAGCTTAGATACTACCCTTTGGAGCGGGGAGCTGTTTTTT.

The chain employs TRBV19 and TRBJ1-3, with D possibly being TRBD1 (6 bases). CDR3 size: 13 residues. V was cut by 6 bases and J by 4 bases, with 10 bases left in between. Germline CDR1 LNHDA, CDR2 SQIVND (reference sequence). CDR3 in amino acids: CASRWGAGNTIYF. The CDR3 DNA sequence: TGTGCCAGTAGGTGGGGGGCCGGAAACACCATATATTTT.

The chain combines TRBV4-2 with TRBJ1-1, with TRBD1 matching 9 bases. J lost 0 bases, V lost 6 bases, and 11 bases had no gene match. Germline-derived CDR1 and CDR2 are LGHNA and YNFKEQ. The CDR3 spans 17 residues. CDR3 protein: CASRLGGTGWMNTEAFF. CDR3 nucleotide sequence: TGTGCCAGCAGACTAGGCGGGACAGGGTGGATGAACACTGAAGCTTTCTTT.

The rearrangement joins TRBV25-1 to TRBJ1-5; possible D gene TRBD1, 5 bases. Trimming removed 7 bases at V and 1 base at J, with 14 bases between. Germline assignment: CDR1 MGHDK and CDR2 SYGVNS. The CDR3 runs 15 residues. The DNA of the CDR3 is TGTGCCAGCAAAGGGCCAGGGTCAAGCAATCAGCCCCAGCATTTT. It encodes CASKGPGSSNQPQHF.

The V and J genes are TRBV19 and TRBJ2-2; the match to TRBD1 covers 9 bases. CDR1 is LNHDA, CDR2 SQIVND, per germline (reference sequence). V lost 7 bases to trimming and J lost 3 bases; unmatched junction nucleotides: 3. CDR3 length: 14 residues. CDR3 sequence (DNA): TGTGCCAGTACGAGGACAGGGGACACCGGGGAGCTGTTTTTT. Protein: CASTRTGDTGELFF. The whole variable domain, filled in from reference TRBV19 and TRBJ2-2, reads DGGITQSPKYLFRKEGQNVTLSCEQNLNHDAMYWYRQDPGQGLRLIYYSQIVNDFQKGDIAEGYSVSREKKESFPLTVTSAQKNPTAFYLCASTRTGDTGELFFGEGSRLTVL.

This chain uses TRBV19 with TRBJ2-7; 10 nucleotides align to TRBD1. The CDR3 length is 15 residues. Trimming cost V 6 bases and J 7 bases; bases outside gene matches: 12. Germline CDR1 reads LNHDA; CDR2 reads SQIVND (reference sequence). CDR3 region: CASSPTGTGVREQYF. The CDR3 nucleotides are TGTGCCAGTAGCCCGACCGGGACAGGGGTTCGGGAGCAGTACTTC. Combining the CDR3 with reference TRBV19 and TRBJ2-7 gives the whole variable domain DGGITQSPKYLFRKEGQNVTLSCEQNLNHDAMYWYRQDPGQGLRLIYYSQIVNDFQKGDIAEGYSVSREKKESFPLTVTSAQKNPTAFYLCASSPTGTGVREQYFGPGTRLTVT.

In its sample, this clone was seen once. The chain has TRBV5-1 and TRBJ2-1; maybe TRBD1 (5 bases). The V and J ends lost 4 bases and 12 bases respectively, with 20 bases between them. CDR1 is SGHRS and CDR2 is YFSETQ in the germline V gene. This CDR3 is 14 amino acids long. CDR3: CASSPSGPSMRQFF. CDR3 in DNA: TGCGCCAGCAGCCCCTCAGGGCCATCAATGAGGCAGTTCTTC.

This chain joins TRBV4-2 and TRBJ2-7; 8 bases map to TRBD1. The CDR3 loop spans 16 amino acids. V trimming: 3 bases; J trimming: 11 bases; junction bases outside the gene matches: 18. Germline CDR1 and CDR2: LGHNA and YNFKEQ. DNA for the CDR3: TGTGCCAGCAGCCAGATTATAGGACAGGGCCGCCTCAGAGAGTACTTC. This encodes CASSQIIGQGRLREYF.

This clone has only a few counts. V gene TRBV7-2 combines with J gene TRBJ1-1; TRBD1 might be the D (5 bases). With 5 bases removed from V and 1 base from J, the gap between germline ends came to 11 bases. The CDR3 loop spans 14 amino acids. In germline, CDR1 is SGHTA, CDR2 FQGNSA. The CDR3 is CASSREGTNTEAFF. As DNA, the CDR3 is TGTGCCAGCAGCCGGGAGGGGACGAACACTGAAGCTTTCTTT.

V and J are TRBV4-1 and TRBJ2-1; 9 bases are shared with TRBD2. Germline V lookup: CDR1 MGHRA, CDR2 YSYEKL. The CDR3 is 15 residues long. J lost 5 bases, V lost 1 base, and 3 bases had no gene match. For the CDR3, the DNA is TGCGCCAGCAGCCAAGCGCGGGGGGGGCACAATGAGCAGTTCTTC. It yields the protein CASSQARGGHNEQFF.

This clone appeared a few times. CDR3 bases: TGTGCCAGCAGCAAAGCGCTAGGGGATAAGCCCCAGCATTTT. It is translated as CASSKALGDKPQHF. V usage is TRBV21-1 and J usage is TRBJ1-5; no check of the table's D call, TRBD1, against the DNA was made. TRBV21-1 is a pseudogene segment. The CDR3 has 14 residues.

The J gene is TRBJ2-7, the V gene TRBV6-5, with D possibly being TRBD1 (6 bases). The CDR3 spans 13 residues. The germline CDR1 and CDR2 sequences are MNHEY and SVGAGI. The V and J ends lost 5 bases and 7 bases respectively, with 15 bases between them. The CDR3 DNA reads as TGTGCCAGCAGTCGCCCTGGGACAAATGAGCAGTACTTC. Translated, it gives CASSRPGTNEQYF.

This chain uses TRBV11-2 with TRBJ2-3; D is perhaps TRBD1 or TRBD2 (5 bases each). CDR1 is SGHAT, CDR2 FQNNGV, per germline. The length of the CDR3 is 17 residues. V gave up 5 bases and J gave up 0 bases, with 18 bases separating them. The CDR3 is CASSVGLARRSTDTQYF. CDR3 nucleotide sequence: TGTGCCAGCAGCGTGGGGCTAGCCCGCCGGAGCACAGATACGCAGTATTTT. Full variable domain (rest looked up from reference TRBV11-2 and TRBJ2-3): EAGVAQSPRYKIIEKRQSVAFWCNPISGHATLYWYQQILGQGPKLLIQFQNNGVVDDSQLPKDRFSAERLKGVDSTLKIQPAKLEDSAVYLCASSVGLARRSTDTQYFGPGTRLTVL.

The chain carries TRBV19 and TRBJ1-1, with D unclear. The CDR3 extends over 13 amino acids. V shed 6 bases and J shed 4 bases, with 12 bases lying between them. Germline CDR1 and CDR2: LNHDA and SQIVND (reference sequence). CDR3 bases: TGTGCCAGTAGCACTACCCGACGCACTGAAGCTTTCTTT. As protein: CASSTTRRTEAFF.

This rearrangement joins TRBV9 to TRBJ2-1, with TRBD2 identical over 8 bases. Germline lookup yields CDR1 SGDLS and CDR2 YYNGEE. Trimming at V came to 0 bases and at J to 3 bases, leaving 8 bases not matched to a gene. The CDR3 covers 17 residues. CDR3 coding DNA: TGTGCCAGCAGCGTAGGCGGCGGGGGGCTTATCTACAATGAGCAGTTCTTC. This sequence encodes CASSVGGGGLIYNEQFF.

The chain employs TRBV5-5 and TRBJ2-2; D is undetermined. The CDR3 sequence is 13 residues long. The V and J ends lost 4 bases and 7 bases respectively, with 11 bases between them. The germline V gene encodes CDR1 SGHKS and CDR2 YYEKEE (reference sequence). The CDR3 sequence: CASSRSSHGELFF. Written as DNA, the CDR3 is TGTGCCAGCAGCCGGTCAAGCCACGGGGAGCTGTTTTTT.

The chain couples TRBV7-4 to TRBJ1-3, with D possibly being TRBD1 (6 bases). The V end was cut by 5 bases, the J end by 8 bases, with 16 bases between. Germline lookup yields CDR1 SGHVT and CDR2 SQSDAQ. This CDR3 spans 14 amino acids. The CDR3 loop reads CASSRYRVEDTIYF. DNA for the CDR3: TGTGCCAGCAGCCGTTACAGGGTGGAAGACACCATATATTTT.

This chain joins TRBV18 and TRBJ1-1, with no clear D. The V gene's germline CDR1 is KGHSH and CDR2 LQKENI. Trimming shortened V by 7 bases and J by 0 bases, and 9 bases separated the two germline ends. The CDR3 is made up of 13 amino acids. Here the CDR3 DNA reads TGTGCCAGCTTCGCACCCATGAACACTGAAGCTTTCTTT. It is translated as CASFAPMNTEAFF. Full variable domain (outside the CDR3, taken from reference TRBV18 and TRBJ1-1): NAGVMQNPRHLVRRRGQEARLRCSPMKGHSHVYWYRQLPEEGLKFMVYLQKENIIDESGMPKERFSAEFPKEGPSILRIQQVVRGDSAAYFCASFAPMNTEAFFGQGTRLTVV.